These T cell receptor beta chains were read from a single sample in a study of shared clonotypes between healthy human individuals. Assay used: immunoSEQ multiplex PCR; TCRdb lists only in-frame clones, some missing. The data show 900,000 to 1,200,000 clones, around 82% seen once. The specimen was memory CD4+ T cells from PBMCs. The receptor source for this set is a man between 18 and 29 years old in good health. Some clones in this sample may be carry-over from other donors' samples. Both conserved end residues are part of each CDR3. Each record gives: V gene, J gene, clone size, D gene, CDR3 length, CDR3 DNA, CDR3 protein. D genes are given only for firm matches. Clone size is stated in some rows and not others, as once, few, many or a class when expanded.

V gene: TRBV7-9
J gene: TRBJ1-4
clone size: NA
D gene: NA
CDR3 length: 15
CDR3 DNA: TGTGCCAGCAGCTTAGTAGTGGGGATCAGGGAAAAACTGTTTTTT
CDR3 protein: CASSLVVGIREKLFF

V gene: TRBV5-4
J gene: TRBJ1-1
clone size: NA
D gene: NA
CDR3 length: 13
CDR3 DNA: TGTGCCAGCAGATATGGGATCAACACTGAAGCTTTCTTT
CDR3 protein: CASRYGINTEAFF

V gene: TRBV5-1
J gene: TRBJ1-1
clone size: NA
D gene: TRBD1
CDR3 length: 15
CDR3 DNA: TGCGCCAGCAGCTGGGGACAGGGGGTGAACACTGAAGCTTTCTTT
CDR3 protein: CASSWGQGVNTEAFF

V gene: TRBV2
J gene: TRBJ2-3
clone size: NA
D gene: TRBD2
CDR3 length: 18
CDR3 DNA: TGTGCCAGCAGTGAATTACTAGCGGGAGGGCAATCCACAGATACGCAGTATTTT
CDR3 protein: CASSELLAGGQSTDTQYF

V gene: TRBV9
J gene: TRBJ1-3
clone size: few
D gene: NA
CDR3 length: 14
CDR3 DNA: TGTGCCAGCAGCTTAGGGGGTTTTGGAAACACCATATATTTT
CDR3 protein: CASSLGGFGNTIYF

V gene: TRBV7-3
J gene: TRBJ2-5
clone size: NA
D gene: NA
CDR3 length: 13
CDR3 DNA: TGTGCCAGCAGCTTAACCATACAAGAGACCCAGTACTTC
CDR3 protein: CASSLTIQETQYF

V gene: TRBV7-9
J gene: TRBJ2-2
clone size: few
D gene: NA
CDR3 length: 14
CDR3 DNA: TGTGCCAGCAGCTCGAGTGGTTCCACCGGGGAGCTGTTTTTT
CDR3 protein: CASSSSGSTGELFF

V gene: TRBV10-3
J gene: TRBJ1-2
clone size: NA
D gene: NA
CDR3 length: 13
CDR3 DNA: TGTGCCATCAGTGAAGGCCCTAACTATGGCTACACCTTC
CDR3 protein: CAISEGPNYGYTF

V gene: TRBV18
J gene: TRBJ2-7
clone size: NA
D gene: NA
CDR3 length: 13
CDR3 DNA: TGTGCCAGCTCACCTTCCCAGGATGTCGAGCAGTACTTC
CDR3 protein: CASSPSQDVEQYF

V gene: TRBV28
J gene: TRBJ2-5
clone size: few
D gene: TRBD2
CDR3 length: 16
CDR3 DNA: TGTGCCAGCAGTCTCCCCCGTCGGGGGGGCCAAGAGACCCAGTACTTC
CDR3 protein: CASSLPRRGGQETQYF

V gene: TRBV28
J gene: TRBJ1-5
clone size: NA
D gene: NA
CDR3 length: 13
CDR3 DNA: TGTGCCAGCAGTCGGGACCCAAATCAGCCCCAGCATTTT
CDR3 protein: CASSRDPNQPQHF

V gene: TRBV15
J gene: TRBJ2-4
clone size: NA
D gene: NA
CDR3 length: 14
CDR3 DNA: TGTGCCACCAGCCGTCAGGGCCCCCAAAACATTCAGTACTTC
CDR3 protein: CATSRQGPQNIQYF

V gene: TRBV7-2
J gene: TRBJ1-3
clone size: NA
D gene: NA
CDR3 length: 16
CDR3 DNA: TGTGCCAGCAGCTTACTGACGAATCTAGGGGGAAACACCATATATTTT
CDR3 protein: CASSLLTNLGGNTIYF

V gene: TRBV23-1
J gene: TRBJ2-7
clone size: NA
D gene: TRBD1
CDR3 length: 17
CDR3 DNA: TGCGCCAGCAGTCAATCGTACGTGGGACAGGGCTCCTACGAGCAGTACTTC
CDR3 protein: CASSQSYVGQGSYEQYF

V gene: TRBV19
J gene: TRBJ2-5
clone size: NA
D gene: NA
CDR3 length: 17
CDR3 DNA: TGTGCCAGTAGTATACTAAGCGCGGCGGGTCACACGGGGACCCAGTACTTC
CDR3 protein: CASSILSAAGHTGTQYF

V gene: TRBV11-2
J gene: TRBJ1-1
clone size: once
D gene: NA
CDR3 length: 11
CDR3 DNA: TGTGCCAGCAGCAGGGAATTTGAAGCTTTCTTT
CDR3 protein: CASSREFEAFF

V gene: TRBV5-1
J gene: TRBJ2-2
clone size: NA
D gene: TRBD2
CDR3 length: 13
CDR3 DNA: TGCGCCAGCAGCGAGCGGGAGACCGGGGAGCTGTTTTTT
CDR3 protein: CASSERETGELFF

V gene: TRBV7-6
J gene: TRBJ2-5
clone size: NA
D gene: NA
CDR3 length: 14
CDR3 DNA: TGTGCCAGCAGCTTAACGACAGCTCAAGAGACCCAGTACTTC
CDR3 protein: CASSLTTAQETQYF

V gene: TRBV10-3
J gene: TRBJ1-3
clone size: NA
D gene: NA
CDR3 length: 13
CDR3 DNA: TGTGCCATCAGCAGGGAGCCTGGAAACACCATATATTTT
CDR3 protein: CAISREPGNTIYF

V gene: TRBV7-2
J gene: TRBJ2-7
clone size: NA
D gene: NA
CDR3 length: 10
CDR3 DNA: TGTGCCAGCAGCTTTAGCGAGCAGTACTTC
CDR3 protein: CASSFSEQYF

V gene: TRBV7-9
J gene: TRBJ1-4
clone size: few
D gene: NA
CDR3 length: 18
CDR3 DNA: TGTGCCAGCAGCTTAGTGGGAGGAGGGCGGAGAAGTAATGAAAAACTGTTTTTT
CDR3 protein: CASSLVGGGRRSNEKLFF

V gene: TRBV9
J gene: TRBJ2-6
clone size: NA
D gene: NA
CDR3 length: 17
CDR3 DNA: TGTGCCAGCAGCGTAGTAGCAGGGCGGGCAGGGGCCAACGTCCTGACTTTC
CDR3 protein: CASSVVAGRAGANVLTF

V gene: TRBV28
J gene: TRBJ1-2
clone size: once
D gene: NA
CDR3 length: 13
CDR3 DNA: TGTGCCAGCAGTTTAGACAAAAACTATGGCTACACCTTC
CDR3 protein: CASSLDKNYGYTF

V gene: TRBV4-2
J gene: TRBJ2-7
clone size: few
D gene: NA
CDR3 length: 15
CDR3 DNA: TGTGCCAGCAGCCAAGATTGGCACAACTCCTACGAGCAGTACTTC
CDR3 protein: CASSQDWHNSYEQYF

V gene: TRBV9
J gene: TRBJ1-3
clone size: NA
D gene: TRBD1
CDR3 length: 20
CDR3 DNA: TGTGCCAGCAGCGTAGCAGGGACAGGGGGTTCGTGGCCTGAAGGAAACACCATATATTTT
CDR3 protein: CASSVAGTGGSWPEGNTIYF

V gene: TRBV29-1
J gene: TRBJ2-1
clone size: NA
D gene: TRBD2
CDR3 length: 14
CDR3 DNA: TGCAGCGTTGCCCCCTTGGGAGGGTGGAGTGAGCAGTTCTTC
CDR3 protein: CSVAPLGGWSEQFF

V gene: TRBV5-1
J gene: TRBJ2-3
clone size: NA
D gene: TRBD2
CDR3 length: 15
CDR3 DNA: TGCGCCAGTGCCCGGGGGGGAAGCGGCACAGATACGCAGTATTTT
CDR3 protein: CASARGGSGTDTQYF

V gene: TRBV7-2
J gene: TRBJ2-7
clone size: NA
D gene: NA
CDR3 length: 14
CDR3 DNA: TGTGCCAGCAGCTATGATAGGAGCTCCTACGAGCAGTACTTC
CDR3 protein: CASSYDRSSYEQYF

V gene: TRBV28
J gene: TRBJ1-2
clone size: NA
D gene: NA
CDR3 length: 11
CDR3 DNA: TGTGCCAGCAGTTATGGGTATGGCTACACCTTC
CDR3 protein: CASSYGYGYTF

V gene: TRBV6-5
J gene: TRBJ1-4
clone size: many
D gene: NA
CDR3 length: 15
CDR3 DNA: TGTGCCAGCAGTCCTTTGGGCTGGCCTGGCGAAAAACTGTTTTTT
CDR3 protein: CASSPLGWPGEKLFF

V gene: TRBV2
J gene: TRBJ2-3
clone size: NA
D gene: TRBD1
CDR3 length: 17
CDR3 DNA: TGTGCCAGCAGTTTCCCGGACAGGGGAGGAAGCACAGATACGCAGTATTTT
CDR3 protein: CASSFPDRGGSTDTQYF

V gene: TRBV28
J gene: TRBJ2-5
clone size: NA
D gene: NA
CDR3 length: 20
CDR3 DNA: TGTGCCAGCAGTTTATGGAGTACGCAGACCGAAGGGAGGTACCAAGAGACCCAGTACTTC
CDR3 protein: CASSLWSTQTEGRYQETQYF

V gene: TRBV19
J gene: TRBJ2-7
clone size: NA
D gene: NA
CDR3 length: 14
CDR3 DNA: TGTGCCAGTAGTGAAACAGGACAAGCCTACGAGCAGTACTTC
CDR3 protein: CASSETGQAYEQYF

V gene: TRBV5-1
J gene: TRBJ2-3
clone size: NA
D gene: TRBD2
CDR3 length: 15
CDR3 DNA: TGCGCCAGCAGCTTGCCTAGCGGGATTACAGATACGCAGTATTTT
CDR3 protein: CASSLPSGITDTQYF

V gene: TRBV28
J gene: TRBJ1-4
clone size: NA
D gene: NA
CDR3 length: 15
CDR3 DNA: TGTGCCAGCAGTTTTACGCACGGGGGTCGCGAAAAACTGTTTTTT
CDR3 protein: CASSFTHGGREKLFF

V gene: TRBV5-4
J gene: TRBJ1-3
clone size: once
D gene: NA
CDR3 length: 16
CDR3 DNA: TGTGCCAGCACCCGGGACGGCCGAGGGACTGGAAACACCATATATTTT
CDR3 protein: CASTRDGRGTGNTIYF

V gene: TRBV9
J gene: TRBJ2-1
clone size: NA
D gene: TRBD1
CDR3 length: 15
CDR3 DNA: TGTGCCAGCAGCGACCTGACAGGGAACCCCAATGAGCAGTTCTTC
CDR3 protein: CASSDLTGNPNEQFF

V gene: TRBV28
J gene: TRBJ1-1
clone size: NA
D gene: NA
CDR3 length: 13
CDR3 DNA: TGTGCCAGCAGTTCCCCAGACAGGACTGAAGCTTTCTTT
CDR3 protein: CASSSPDRTEAFF

V gene: TRBV5-1
J gene: TRBJ2-7
clone size: NA
D gene: NA
CDR3 length: 15
CDR3 DNA: TGCGCCAGCAGCTTGGCGGACACCCCTCTGTCGACTCAGTACTTC
CDR3 protein: CASSLADTPLSTQYF

V gene: TRBV28
J gene: TRBJ2-6
clone size: NA
D gene: NA
CDR3 length: 15
CDR3 DNA: TGTGCCAGCAGGCTTGGGGGCGCTGGGGCCAACGTCCTGACTTTC
CDR3 protein: CASRLGGAGANVLTF

V gene: TRBV6-1
J gene: TRBJ1-2
clone size: few
D gene: NA
CDR3 length: 15
CDR3 DNA: TGTGCCAGCAGGGACAGTATCCCGTTTTTCTATGGCTACACCTTC
CDR3 protein: CASRDSIPFFYGYTF